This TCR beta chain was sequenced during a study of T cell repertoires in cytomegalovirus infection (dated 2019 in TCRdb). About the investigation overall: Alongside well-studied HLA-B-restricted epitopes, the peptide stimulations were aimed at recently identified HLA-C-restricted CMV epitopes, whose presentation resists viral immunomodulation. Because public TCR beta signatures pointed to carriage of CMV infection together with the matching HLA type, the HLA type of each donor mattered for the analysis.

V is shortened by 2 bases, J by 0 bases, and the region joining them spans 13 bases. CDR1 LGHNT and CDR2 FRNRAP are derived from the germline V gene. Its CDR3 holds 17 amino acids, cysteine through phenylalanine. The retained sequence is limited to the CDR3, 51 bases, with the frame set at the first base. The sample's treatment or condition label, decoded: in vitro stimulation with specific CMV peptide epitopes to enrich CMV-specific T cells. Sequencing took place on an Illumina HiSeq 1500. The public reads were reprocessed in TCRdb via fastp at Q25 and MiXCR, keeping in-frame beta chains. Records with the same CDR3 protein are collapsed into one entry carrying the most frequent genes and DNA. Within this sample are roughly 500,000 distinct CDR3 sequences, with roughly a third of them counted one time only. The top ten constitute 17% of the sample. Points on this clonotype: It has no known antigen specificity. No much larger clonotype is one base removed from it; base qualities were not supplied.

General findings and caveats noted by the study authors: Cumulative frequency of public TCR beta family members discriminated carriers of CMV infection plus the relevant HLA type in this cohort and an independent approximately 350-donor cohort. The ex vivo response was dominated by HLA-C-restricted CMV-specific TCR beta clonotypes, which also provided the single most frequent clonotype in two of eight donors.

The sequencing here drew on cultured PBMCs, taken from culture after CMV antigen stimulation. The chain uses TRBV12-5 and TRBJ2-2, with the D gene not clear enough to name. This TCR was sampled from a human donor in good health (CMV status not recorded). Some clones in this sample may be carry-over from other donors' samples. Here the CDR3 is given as CASGLPLGAPNTGELFF. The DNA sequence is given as TGTGCTAGTGGTTTGCCCCTCGGCGCCCCGAACACCGGGGAGCTGTTTTTT.